This T cell receptor beta chain derives from a study of cytomegalovirus exposure and HLA in healthy donors (dated by TCRdb to about 2017). About the full investigation: An earlier analysis of roughly 500 of the donors reported approximately 300 Gb of sequence data and 117 million unique TCR beta sequences obtained from around 180 million T cells. An early release that covered about 600 HLA-typed donors contained approximately 290 gigabases of sequencing data and 85 million to 100 million unique TCR sequences. The genetic ancestry cluster associated with self-reported Caucasian donors included 81% of the roughly 410 genotyped donors. The aim of the study was to test whether cataloging public T cell receptors could identify signatures of past pathogen exposure. The study profiled the T cell repertoires of hundreds of subjects by immunosequencing and related them to cytomegalovirus serostatus. A separate validation cohort of over a hundred different subjects was used in addition to the roughly 720-subject first cohort. High-throughput TCR immunosequencing, statistical association of individual TCRs with disease status, and machine learning were combined to predict cytomegalovirus infection status. A later analysis re-examined previously published TCR beta repertoires from just over 650 donors and added high-resolution HLA genotyping to investigate patterns of TCR occurrence. Rather than using new phenotypic data, the later analysis identified candidate immune exposures from TCR beta sequences and from how often those sequences occurred across donors. To decide whether each TCR beta V gene segment behaved as functional or pseudogenic, an earlier analysis of some 600 of the donors relied on high-throughput TCR beta sequencing. Donor age, sex, ethnicity and CMV serostatus were collected together with the repertoire data. A later genetic analysis took genome-wide SNP genotypes for about three fifths of the 666 donors and used that subset as a discovery cohort. All discovery cohort repertoires had been generated using a single sequencing platform. Both class I and class II loci were covered by HLA typing, at four-digit resolution. The number of donors typed differed by locus, with roughly 620-630 for A, B, C, DRB1 and DQB1, 522 for DQA1, nearly 610 for DPA1, and some 440 for DPB1. About 5 DR-DQ haplotypes were handled as single units for association and clustering, since linkage in the cohort was strong. Across under 500 genotyped donors of the cohort, an average of about 250,000 unique TCR beta nucleotide sequences per donor were sequenced, and roughly a sixth of those sequences were non-productive. Findings and caveats that apply to the study as a whole: According to a later genetic analysis, donors in an Asian-associated ancestry cluster had fewer N-insertions in productive TCRs than the approximately 700-donor mean. A later analysis reported that several top co-occurrence clusters appeared linked to parvovirus B19, influenza, CMV and Epstein-Barr virus. Roughly uniform sequencing depth across donors was assumed in presence/absence analyses, although this assumption may not hold. Most TCR sequences were observed very rarely across donors, whereas some public TCRs were present in many individuals. A later analysis found that TCR association rates varied across HLA loci, with DRB1 alleles showing the most associated TCRs and HLA-C alleles the fewest. This cohort had only TCR beta chains sequenced, and the lack of alpha or paired-chain data limited which features could be detected. In an earlier analysis of about 600 of the donors, most TCR beta V segments appeared in productive rearrangements about 87% or about 30% of the time, broadly matching IMGT annotations. The study gave a list of 150 to 200 TCR beta chains associated with cytomegalovirus. A further reported finding was that TCR beta sequences accurately predicted the HLA-A and HLA-B alleles for most subjects in the first cohort. In a later analysis, HLA-associated TCR beta chains were found to be more clonally expanded and to have lower generation probabilities than equally common non-associated chains. For the cohort, immune exposure information was limited to CMV serostatus. The classifier was reported to diagnose cytomegalovirus status with high specificity and sensitivity in both the original cohort and the validation cohort. Assigning TCR associations to individual alleles was difficult when HLA alleles, especially DR and DQ, strongly co-occurred. Because counts were too low, fewer than 20 rarely observed V segments, including chromosome 9 orphons, were excluded from the earlier analysis of about 500 of the donors. Specific HLA alleles were associated with roughly 17,000 TCR beta sequences at a false discovery rate of 0.05 in a later analysis. Because HLA typing was missing for some donors at each locus, association tests included only the typed subset. A cluster of highly shared sequence variants was judged likely to represent a technical artifact of the sequencing pipeline. In a later analysis, most CMV-associated TCR beta chains were found to appear HLA-restricted, with HLA associations seemingly driven largely by CMV exposure. Correlated functional status among segregating V segments might be attributable to linkage disequilibrium, but an unknown experimental factor could not be ruled out. In vitro tests confirmed that three of the cytomegalovirus-associated TCR beta chains recognize cytomegalovirus antigens. Some IMGT-functional V segments, including TRBV6-2 and TRBV6-3, could not be told apart with the 87-base-pair reads, so those segments were excluded. In a later genetic analysis, a missense DCLRE1C variant was associated with V-gene and J-gene trimming of TCR beta chains, and the association was replicated in an independent cohort. The authors suggested that the approach could potentially be extended to other disease states and immunological phenotypes.

Points on this clone: Its recognized antigen is unknown. No per-base quality is available; no much larger clone lies one base away.

Library method: the immunoSEQ multiplex PCR assay. The multiplex PCR relied on a mix of 60 forward primers for TCR Vbeta segments and 13 reverse primers for TCR Jbeta segments. The CDR3 region of rearranged TCR beta genes was amplified from genomic DNA with a multiplex PCR assay. On the Illumina HiSeq System, the amplified TCR beta libraries were sequenced as 87-base-pair reads. The source study handled its data this way. In a later analysis, some 80 million unique TCR beta chains were counted across the 666 repertoires, and approximately 11 million of these chains were shared by at least two donors. Raw reads were error-corrected and collapsed into unique sequences by a nearest-neighbor algorithm in which closely related sequences were merged to remove PCR and sequencing errors. Alignment of CDR3 sequences to IMGT reference sequences was used to assign V, D and J gene segments. For a sequence to be retained, a match of at least six nucleotides to both a V gene segment and a J gene segment was required. Rearrangements were classified as productive when the CDR3 lacked stop codons and remained in frame with V and J, and all other rearrangements were classified as non-productive. CDR3 was defined according to IMGT convention as the region running from the second conserved V-encoded cysteine to the conserved J-encoded phenylalanine. The earlier analysis of a few hundred of the donors excluded any sequence lacking an unambiguous match to a single V gene segment. In an earlier analysis of about 590 of the donors, a V segment was called functional when productive rearrangements were above 56.7%, and segregating when the standard deviation between donors exceeded 5%. A statistical classification framework was built to diagnose cytomegalovirus status from the catalog of TCR beta chain sequences. In a later analysis, TCR nucleotide sequences were compared against IMGT/GENE-DB human TR gene sequences so that V and J genes could be assigned. The TCRdist pipeline was used in a later analysis to assign CDR3 sequences and most-parsimonious VDJ recombination scenarios. A later analysis defined each TCR beta chain by its CDR3 amino acid sequence plus V-gene family, and excluded reads lacking a unique V-gene family. A later analysis removed 592 highly shared, low-generation-probability nucleotide sequences to deal with suspected cross-contamination and a sequencing artifact. A later analysis calculated a clonal expansion index for each public chain from normalized within-repertoire ranks of inferred template counts. In a later analysis, generation probabilities were computed using a VDJ recombination model fitted to out-of-frame rearrangements, and the results were checked against IGoR. Hypergeometric tests were used in a later analysis to score TCR-TCR, TCR-HLA and TCR-CMV co-occurrence, with a repertoire-size bias correction applied to the TCR pairs. To estimate false discovery rates, a later analysis permuted the HLA or CMV assignments 20 times. In a later analysis, co-occurring TCRs were grouped using DBSCAN, with TCRdist sequence similarity added in when clustering inside HLA-allele-positive subsets. Co-occurrence clustering excluded repertoires with fewer than 30,000 or more than 120,000 public chains, plus five with anomalous nucleotide sharing. TCRdb carries this immuneACCESS record with in-frame sequences only. Its versions omit some clonotypes, under half of them owing to an unresolved V gene in the studies checked, with the rest unexplained. From that table come the V and J calls and clone size; the DNA was used to work out D and trimming. This sample has approximately 130,000 clones in its table, and under 10% of those were observed once. 6.5% to 9% of the sample is taken by the ten largest.

In total, around 600 healthy bone marrow donors made up the cohort. All cohort members were sampled while nominally healthy, although unrecorded immune exposures were likely present. The donor was CMV seropositive and belonged to the group of some 290 seropositive cohort members. Every donor gave a peripheral blood sample, and the peripheral blood mononuclear cells from that sample were used for TCR beta sequencing. Genomic DNA extraction from the blood cell samples was performed with the Qiagen DNeasy Blood Extraction Kit. The junction shows trimming of 6 bases on V and 8 bases on J, and the gene matches do not reach 3 bases of it. The CDR3 measures 11 amino acids from cysteine to phenylalanine. The entry retains the CDR3 DNA only, 33 bases that are in frame from base 1. CDR1 and CDR2 were assigned from the germline V gene (reference sequence) as DFQATT and SNEGSKA.

Rearrangement joined TRBV20-1 to TRBJ1-4; 7 middle bases align to TRBD1. Material for sequencing was PBMCs. The clonotype was recovered from a woman aged 40-49 years in good health and CMV-seropositive. The DNA sequence is TGCAGTGCCTCAGGGGGGGAAAAACTGTTTTTT. This codes for CSASGGEKLFF.